This T cell receptor beta chain originates from a study of cytomegalovirus exposure and HLA in healthy donors. Background on the study: A prior study identified approximately 120 million unique TCR beta sequences from about 179 million T cells.

13 Jbeta primers and 60 Vbeta primers were used for the PCR. Using immunoSEQ multiplex PCR, the repertoire was profiled, and TCRdb retains in-frame clones only, with some absent. The table lists 100,000 to 130,000 clones, under 80% of them singletons. The study, taken as a whole, reports: The productive fraction for most TCR beta V segments was about 87% or about 30% in an earlier analysis.

Of note for this clone: Its specificity is not known.

Germline V CDR1 and CDR2: MNHEY, SVGAGI. CDR3 length: 15 residues. J lost 2 bases, V lost 2 bases, and 3 bases had no gene match. The gene calls are TRBV6-5 and TRBJ2-7; TRBD2 matches 10 bases. This clonotype originated in a woman aged 40-49 years in good health and CMV-seropositive. The specimen sequenced was PBMCs. The CDR3 bases are TGTGCCAGCAGTTACAGGAGCGGGGGGGCCTACGAGCAGTACTTC. As protein: CASSYRSGGAYEQYF.